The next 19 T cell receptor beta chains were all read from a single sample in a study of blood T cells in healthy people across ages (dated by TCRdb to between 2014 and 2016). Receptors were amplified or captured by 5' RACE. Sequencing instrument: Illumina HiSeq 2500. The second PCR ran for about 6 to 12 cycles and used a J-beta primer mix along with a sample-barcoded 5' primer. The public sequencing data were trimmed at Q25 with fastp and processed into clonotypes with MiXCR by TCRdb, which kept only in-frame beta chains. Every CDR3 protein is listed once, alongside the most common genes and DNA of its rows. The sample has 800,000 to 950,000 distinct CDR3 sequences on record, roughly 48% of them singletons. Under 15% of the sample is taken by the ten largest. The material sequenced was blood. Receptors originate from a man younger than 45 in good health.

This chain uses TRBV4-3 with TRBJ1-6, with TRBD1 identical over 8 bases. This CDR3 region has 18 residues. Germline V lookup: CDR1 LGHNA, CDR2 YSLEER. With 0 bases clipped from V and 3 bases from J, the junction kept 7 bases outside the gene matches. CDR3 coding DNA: TGCGCCAGCAGCCAAGATGGGACAGGAAAGGGCTATAATTCACCCCTCCACTTT. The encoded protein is CASSQDGTGKGYNSPLHF.

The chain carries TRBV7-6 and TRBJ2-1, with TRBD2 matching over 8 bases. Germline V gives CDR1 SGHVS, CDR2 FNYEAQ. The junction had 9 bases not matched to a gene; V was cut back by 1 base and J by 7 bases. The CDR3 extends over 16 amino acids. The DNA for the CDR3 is TGTGCCAGCAGCTTAGGGACCGGGGGGGCTCTAAATGAGCAGTTCTTC. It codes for CASSLGTGGALNEQFF.

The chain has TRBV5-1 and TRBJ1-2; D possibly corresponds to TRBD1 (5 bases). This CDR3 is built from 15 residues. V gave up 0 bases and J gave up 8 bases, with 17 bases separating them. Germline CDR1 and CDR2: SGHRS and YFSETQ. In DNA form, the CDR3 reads TGCGCCAGCAGCTTGGATCAGGGTTTATTAGGGGGCTACACCTTC. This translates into CASSLDQGLLGGYTF.

DNA for the CDR3: TGTGCCAGCAGTTACTCGCCAGGGATGTCCGGACTAGCGGATCAAGAGACCCAGTACTTC. The encoded protein is CASSYSPGMSGLADQETQYF. The chain combines TRBV6-5 with TRBJ2-5; 10 positions match TRBD2. Germline V lookup: CDR1 MNHEY, CDR2 SVGAGI. The CDR3 totals 20 residues. The ends lost 0 bases at V and 2 bases at J; junction bases unmatched: 15.

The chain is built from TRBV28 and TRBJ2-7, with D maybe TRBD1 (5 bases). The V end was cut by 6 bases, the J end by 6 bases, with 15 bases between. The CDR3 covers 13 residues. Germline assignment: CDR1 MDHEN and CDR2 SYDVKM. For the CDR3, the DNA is TGTGCCAGCAGCCCCCCAGGACAAGGCGAGCAGTACTTC. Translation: CASSPPGQGEQYF.

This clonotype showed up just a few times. The CDR3 DNA follows: TGCAGCGTAAGAAGGGCGGGGGGCACAGATACGCAGTATTTT. It encodes CSVRRAGGTDTQYF. V gene TRBV29-1 combines with J gene TRBJ2-3, with TRBD2 matching over 7 bases. Trimming removed 6 bases from V and 1 base from J; junction bases left unmatched: 7. There are 14 residues in the CDR3. Germline V gene lookup returns CDR1 SQVTM and CDR2 ANQGSEA.

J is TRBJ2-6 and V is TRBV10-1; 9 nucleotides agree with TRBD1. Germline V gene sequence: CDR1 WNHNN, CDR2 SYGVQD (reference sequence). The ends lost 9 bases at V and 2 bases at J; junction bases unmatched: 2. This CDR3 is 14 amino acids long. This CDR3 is CARGQGPGANVLTF. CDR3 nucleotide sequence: TGCGCCAGGGGACAGGGTCCTGGGGCCAACGTCCTGACTTTC.

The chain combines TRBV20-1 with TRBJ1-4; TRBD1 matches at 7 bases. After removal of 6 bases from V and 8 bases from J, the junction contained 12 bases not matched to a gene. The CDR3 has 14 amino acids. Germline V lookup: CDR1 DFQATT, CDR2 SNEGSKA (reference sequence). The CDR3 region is CSAKKTGRDEKLFF. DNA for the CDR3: TGCAGTGCAAAGAAGACAGGGCGGGACGAAAAACTGTTTTTT.

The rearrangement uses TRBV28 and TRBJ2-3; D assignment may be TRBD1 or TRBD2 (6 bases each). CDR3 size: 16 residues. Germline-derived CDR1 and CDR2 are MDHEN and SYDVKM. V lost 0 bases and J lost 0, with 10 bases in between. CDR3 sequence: CASSLWSGGSTDTQYF. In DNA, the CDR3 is TGTGCCAGCAGTTTATGGTCCGGGGGCAGCACAGATACGCAGTATTTT. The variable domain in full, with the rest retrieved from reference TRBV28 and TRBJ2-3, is DVKVTQSSRYLVKRTGEKVFLECVQDMDHENMFWYRQDPGLGLRLIYFSYDVKMKEKGDIPEGYSVSREKKERFSLILESASTNQTSMYLCASSLWSGGSTDTQYFGPGTRLTVL.

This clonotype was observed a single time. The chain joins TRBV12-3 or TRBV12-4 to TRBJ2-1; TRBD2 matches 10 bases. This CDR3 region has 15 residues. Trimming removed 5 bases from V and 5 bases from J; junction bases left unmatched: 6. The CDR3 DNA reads TGTGCCAGCAGTGTGCTAGCGGGGGCTGACAATGAGCAGTTCTTC. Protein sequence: CASSVLAGADNEQFF.

The chain's CDR3 is CASSVVGTGAQYF. CDR3 DNA: TGTGCCAGCAGCGTAGTGGGGACCGGGGCCCAGTACTTC. J is TRBJ2-5 and V is TRBV9; D possibly uses TRBD1 or TRBD2 (5 bases each). CDR3 length equals 13 residues. Trimming removed 0 bases from V and 9 bases from J, with 12 bases in between. Germline V CDR1 and CDR2: SGDLS, YYNGEE.

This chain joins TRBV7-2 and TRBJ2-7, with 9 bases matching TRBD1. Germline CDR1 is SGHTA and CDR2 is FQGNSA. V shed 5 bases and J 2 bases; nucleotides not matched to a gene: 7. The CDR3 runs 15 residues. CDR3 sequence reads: CASSTRTGVAYEQYF. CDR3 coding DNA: TGTGCCAGCAGCACCCGGACAGGGGTGGCCTACGAGCAGTACTTC.

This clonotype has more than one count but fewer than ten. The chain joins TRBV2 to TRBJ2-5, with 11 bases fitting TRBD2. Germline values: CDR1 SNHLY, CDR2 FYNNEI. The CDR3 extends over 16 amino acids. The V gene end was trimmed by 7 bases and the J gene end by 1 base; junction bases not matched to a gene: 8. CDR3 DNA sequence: TGTGCCAGCAAAACCCTAGCGGGGGGCCTCCAAGAGACCCAGTACTTC. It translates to CASKTLAGGLQETQYF.

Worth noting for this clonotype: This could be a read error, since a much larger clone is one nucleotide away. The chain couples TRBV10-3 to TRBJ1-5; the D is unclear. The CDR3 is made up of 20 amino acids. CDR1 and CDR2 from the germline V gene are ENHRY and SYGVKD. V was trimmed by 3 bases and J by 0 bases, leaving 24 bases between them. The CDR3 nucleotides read TGTGCCATCAGTGAAACCCCCACCTTTGGACGAGCGTATAGCAATCAGCCCCAGCATTTT. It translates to CAISETPTFGRAYSNQPQHF.

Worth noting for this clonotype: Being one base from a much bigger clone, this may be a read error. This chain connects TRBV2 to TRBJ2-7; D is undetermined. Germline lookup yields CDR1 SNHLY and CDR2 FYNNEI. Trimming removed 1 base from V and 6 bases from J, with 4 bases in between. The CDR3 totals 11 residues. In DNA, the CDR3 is TGTGCCAGCAGTGAAGTCTCCGAGCAGTACTTC. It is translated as CASSEVSEQYF. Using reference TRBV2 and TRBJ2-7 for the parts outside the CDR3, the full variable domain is EPEVTQTPSHQVTQMGQEVILRCVPISNHLYFYWYRQILGQKVEFLVSFYNNEISEKSEIFDDQFSVERPDGSNFTLKIRSTKLEDSAMYFCASSEVSEQYFGPGTRLTVT.

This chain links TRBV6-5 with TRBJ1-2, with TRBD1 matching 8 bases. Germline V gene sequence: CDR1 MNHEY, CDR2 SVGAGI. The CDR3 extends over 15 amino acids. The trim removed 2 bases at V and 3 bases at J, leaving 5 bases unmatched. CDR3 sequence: CASSYAGGAYYGYTF. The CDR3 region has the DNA TGTGCCAGCAGTTACGCAGGGGGCGCCTACTATGGCTACACCTTC.

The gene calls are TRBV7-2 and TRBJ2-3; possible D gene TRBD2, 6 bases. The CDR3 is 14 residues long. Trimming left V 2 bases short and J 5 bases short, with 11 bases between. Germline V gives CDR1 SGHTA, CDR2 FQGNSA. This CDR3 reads CASSLLGGLDTQYF. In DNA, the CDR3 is TGTGCCAGCAGCTTATTGGGGGGACTAGATACGCAGTATTTT.

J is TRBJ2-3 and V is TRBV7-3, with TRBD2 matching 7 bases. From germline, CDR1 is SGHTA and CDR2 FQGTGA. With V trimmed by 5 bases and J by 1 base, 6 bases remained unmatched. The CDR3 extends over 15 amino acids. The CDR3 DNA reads TGTGCCAGCAGCCCAGGGAGGGGCGGCACAGATACGCAGTATTTT. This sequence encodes CASSPGRGGTDTQYF.

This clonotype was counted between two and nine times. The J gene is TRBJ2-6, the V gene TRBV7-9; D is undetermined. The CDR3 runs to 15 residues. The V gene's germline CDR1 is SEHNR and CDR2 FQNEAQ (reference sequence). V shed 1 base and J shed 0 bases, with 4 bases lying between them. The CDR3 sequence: CASSLEDSGANVLTF. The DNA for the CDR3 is TGTGCCAGCAGCTTAGAGGACTCTGGGGCCAACGTCCTGACTTTC.